These T cell receptor beta chains were read from a single sample in a study of regulatory T cells in long-lasting Graves disease. In TCRdb, the multiplex PCR reads were re-called with MiXCR into one record per CDR3 protein. The table shows around 470,000 distinct CDR3 sequences, with about 15% occurring only once. The data were also submitted as part of a second study, on T cells in Graves' hyperthyroidism and ophthalmopathy.

The source material was peripheral blood mononuclear cells (PBMCs), sampled at new diagnosis, from a patient treated with antithyroid drugs. Receptor source: a woman in her forties or fifties with Graves disease. Both conserved end residues are part of each CDR3. The order of the fields is V gene, J gene, D gene, clone size, CDR3 protein, CDR3 DNA. D genes are given only for firm matches. Some rows have no size entry. The others give once, few or many, or a class for an expanded clone.

V gene: TRBV18; J gene: TRBJ2-5; D gene: TRBD2; clone size: .; CDR3 protein: CASSPFSSGQETQYF; CDR3 DNA: TGTGCCAGCTCACCATTCAGTAGCGGGCAAGAGACCCAGTACTTC
V gene: TRBV12-3/TRBV12-4; J gene: TRBJ2-4; D gene: TRBD2; clone size: many; CDR3 protein: CASRPAGGNIQYF; CDR3 DNA: TGTGCCAGCAGACCGGCGGGGGGAAACATTCAGTACTTC
V gene: TRBV7-8; J gene: TRBJ2-1; D gene: TRBD2; clone size: many; CDR3 protein: CASSRTSGPYNEQFF; CDR3 DNA: TGTGCCAGCAGTCGGACTAGCGGCCCTTACAATGAGCAGTTCTTC
V gene: TRBV24-1; J gene: TRBJ2-7; D gene: .; clone size: .; CDR3 protein: CATSEPPLATSSYEQYF; CDR3 DNA: TGTGCCACCAGTGAACCCCCCCTTGCGACAAGCTCCTACGAGCAGTACTTC
V gene: TRBV19; J gene: TRBJ2-5; D gene: .; clone size: few; CDR3 protein: CASSRPQQETQYF; CDR3 DNA: TGTGCCAGTAGTCGTCCACAGCAAGAGACCCAGTACTTC
V gene: TRBV11-2; J gene: TRBJ2-7; D gene: .; clone size: many; CDR3 protein: CASSLEPASSYEQYF; CDR3 DNA: TGTGCCAGCAGCTTAGAGCCGGCCAGCTCCTACGAGCAGTACTTC
V gene: TRBV20-1; J gene: TRBJ1-5; D gene: TRBD1; clone size: .; CDR3 protein: CSAARTGEPQHF; CDR3 DNA: TGCAGTGCTGCCCGAACAGGGGAGCCCCAGCATTTT
V gene: TRBV6-4; J gene: TRBJ2-7; D gene: .; clone size: many; CDR3 protein: CASSERKGGSRSYEQYF; CDR3 DNA: TGTGCCAGCAGTGAACGCAAAGGGGGGTCCCGCTCCTACGAGCAGTACTTC
V gene: TRBV10-3; J gene: TRBJ1-2; D gene: .; clone size: many; CDR3 protein: CAISKGQNNYGYTF; CDR3 DNA: TGTGCCATCAGCAAGGGACAAAATAACTATGGCTACACCTTC
V gene: TRBV4-1; J gene: TRBJ1-2; D gene: .; clone size: few; CDR3 protein: CASSQGDALYGYTF; CDR3 DNA: TGCGCCAGCAGCCAAGGGGATGCCCTCTATGGCTACACCTTC
V gene: TRBV6-2/TRBV6-3; J gene: TRBJ2-3; D gene: .; clone size: many; CDR3 protein: CASSYSSSSTDTQYF; CDR3 DNA: TGTGCCAGCAGTTACTCGAGTAGTAGCACAGATACGCAGTATTTT
V gene: TRBV20-1; J gene: TRBJ2-5; D gene: TRBD2; clone size: .; CDR3 protein: CSARGHPGTSGLGAQYF; CDR3 DNA: TGCAGTGCTAGAGGCCACCCGGGGACTAGTGGATTGGGGGCCCAGTACTTC
V gene: TRBV25-1; J gene: TRBJ2-7; D gene: TRBD2; clone size: few; CDR3 protein: CASSLTSGRIHEQYF; CDR3 DNA: TGTGCCAGCAGCCTGACTAGCGGGAGGATTCACGAGCAGTACTTC
V gene: TRBV19; J gene: TRBJ1-5; D gene: .; clone size: few; CDR3 protein: CASSIEEGHQPQHF; CDR3 DNA: TGTGCCAGTAGTATAGAGGAAGGGCATCAGCCCCAGCATTTT
V gene: TRBV18; J gene: TRBJ2-6; D gene: .; clone size: few; CDR3 protein: CASSPPGGASGANVLTF; CDR3 DNA: TGTGCCAGCTCACCACCGGGGGGCGCTTCTGGGGCCAACGTCCTGACTTTC
V gene: TRBV7-9; J gene: TRBJ1-3; D gene: .; clone size: few; CDR3 protein: CASSFGAGNTIYF; CDR3 DNA: TGTGCCAGCAGCTTCGGCGCTGGAAACACCATATATTTT
V gene: TRBV6-1; J gene: TRBJ2-2; D gene: .; clone size: many; CDR3 protein: CASRPTDFAGELFF; CDR3 DNA: TGTGCCAGCAGACCCACCGACTTCGCCGGGGAGCTGTTTTTT
V gene: TRBV28; J gene: TRBJ1-2; D gene: TRBD1; clone size: .; CDR3 protein: CASRAQGAGYGYTF; CDR3 DNA: TGTGCCAGCAGAGCACAGGGGGCTGGCTATGGCTACACCTTC
V gene: TRBV7-3; J gene: TRBJ2-7; D gene: .; clone size: .; CDR3 protein: CASSPGPSLEQYF; CDR3 DNA: TGTGCCAGCAGCCCCGGACCGTCTCTCGAGCAGTACTTC
V gene: TRBV9; J gene: TRBJ2-1; D gene: TRBD2; clone size: many; CDR3 protein: CASSVGGSGRVYEQFF; CDR3 DNA: TGTGCCAGCAGCGTAGGGGGTAGCGGGAGGGTATATGAGCAGTTCTTC
V gene: TRBV5-1; J gene: TRBJ2-5; D gene: .; clone size: .; CDR3 protein: CASSNTGTRGQETQYF; CDR3 DNA: TGCGCCAGCAGCAACACCGGGACAAGGGGGCAAGAGACCCAGTACTTC
V gene: TRBV7-9; J gene: TRBJ1-4; D gene: TRBD1; clone size: .; CDR3 protein: CASSIQGLNEKLFF; CDR3 DNA: TGTGCCAGCAGCATACAGGGGCTTAATGAAAAACTGTTTTTT
V gene: TRBV28; J gene: TRBJ1-5; D gene: .; clone size: few; CDR3 protein: CASSPGGRGDGNQPQHF; CDR3 DNA: TGTGCCAGCAGTCCCGGAGGGCGGGGGGATGGCAATCAGCCCCAGCATTTT
V gene: TRBV30; J gene: TRBJ2-1; D gene: TRBD2; clone size: few; CDR3 protein: CAWSALAGGPNEQFF; CDR3 DNA: TGTGCCTGGAGTGCACTAGCGGGAGGGCCTAATGAGCAGTTCTTC
V gene: TRBV25-1; J gene: TRBJ2-1; D gene: TRBD1; clone size: many; CDR3 protein: CASSGLPDRVDEQFF; CDR3 DNA: TGTGCCAGCAGTGGCCTACCGGACAGGGTGGATGAGCAGTTCTTC
V gene: TRBV28; J gene: TRBJ1-2; D gene: TRBD1; clone size: many; CDR3 protein: CASSLKRTGYGYTF; CDR3 DNA: TGTGCCAGCAGTTTAAAGAGGACAGGGTATGGCTACACCTTC
V gene: TRBV29-1; J gene: TRBJ2-1; D gene: TRBD2; clone size: .; CDR3 protein: CSVEGGGSGRADEQFF; CDR3 DNA: TGCAGCGTTGAGGGGGGTGGTAGCGGGAGGGCCGATGAGCAGTTCTTC
V gene: TRBV5-1; J gene: TRBJ2-1; D gene: .; clone size: few; CDR3 protein: CASSTGLQGYNEQFF; CDR3 DNA: TGCGCCAGCAGCACGGGACTTCAGGGCTACAATGAGCAGTTCTTC
V gene: TRBV6-2/TRBV6-3; J gene: TRBJ2-1; D gene: TRBD2; clone size: many; CDR3 protein: CASSYRVAGHNNEQFF; CDR3 DNA: TGTGCCAGCAGTTACCGAGTAGCGGGGCACAACAATGAGCAGTTCTTC
V gene: TRBV12-3/TRBV12-4; J gene: TRBJ1-6; D gene: .; clone size: .; CDR3 protein: CASSRDASSYNSPLHF; CDR3 DNA: TGTGCCAGCAGCCGAGACGCGAGCTCCTATAATTCACCCCTCCACTTT
V gene: TRBV6-1; J gene: TRBJ1-3; D gene: .; clone size: .; CDR3 protein: CASSDRTANTIYF; CDR3 DNA: TGTGCCAGCAGTGACAGGACAGCCAACACCATATATTTT
V gene: TRBV10-3; J gene: TRBJ2-1; D gene: TRBD1; clone size: few; CDR3 protein: CAISYNVGQGNAMNVGNEQFF; CDR3 DNA: TGTGCCATCAGTTATAACGTTGGACAGGGGAATGCAATGAATGTGGGCAATGAGCAGTTCTTC
V gene: TRBV20-1; J gene: TRBJ2-5; D gene: .; clone size: many; CDR3 protein: CSARDAVQETQYF; CDR3 DNA: TGCAGTGCTAGGGACGCAGTACAAGAGACCCAGTACTTC
V gene: TRBV5-4; J gene: TRBJ2-2; D gene: .; clone size: .; CDR3 protein: CASSLDGTGELFF; CDR3 DNA: TGTGCCAGCAGCTTGGATGGCACCGGGGAGCTGTTTTTT
V gene: TRBV7-9; J gene: TRBJ2-7; D gene: TRBD1; clone size: many; CDR3 protein: CASSPTGQRAYEQYF; CDR3 DNA: TGTGCCAGCAGCCCGACGGGACAGCGAGCCTACGAGCAGTACTTC
V gene: TRBV3-1; J gene: TRBJ1-4; D gene: .; clone size: .; CDR3 protein: CASSQDTISEKLFF; CDR3 DNA: TGTGCCAGCAGCCAAGATACGATCAGTGAAAAACTGTTTTTT
V gene: TRBV5-6; J gene: TRBJ2-7; D gene: .; clone size: many; CDR3 protein: CASSFGGPYEQYF; CDR3 DNA: TGTGCCAGCAGCTTCGGGGGGCCCTACGAGCAGTACTTC
V gene: TRBV11-2; J gene: TRBJ1-2; D gene: .; clone size: .; CDR3 protein: CASSLKYGYTF; CDR3 DNA: TGTGCCAGCAGCTTGAAATACGGCTACACCTTC
V gene: TRBV13; J gene: TRBJ2-5; D gene: .; clone size: many; CDR3 protein: CASSLGLGKETQYF; CDR3 DNA: TGTGCCAGCAGCTTAGGCCTAGGCAAGGAGACCCAGTACTTC
V gene: TRBV9; J gene: TRBJ2-1; D gene: TRBD2; clone size: many; CDR3 protein: CASSVDPSAGKYNEQFF; CDR3 DNA: TGTGCCAGCAGCGTAGACCCTTCAGCGGGAAAATACAATGAGCAGTTCTTC
V gene: TRBV6-1; J gene: TRBJ2-1; D gene: TRBD2; clone size: many; CDR3 protein: CASRPPGTSRTEQFF; CDR3 DNA: TGTGCCAGCCGCCCCCCAGGGACTAGCCGTACTGAGCAGTTCTTC
V gene: TRBV30; J gene: TRBJ2-7; D gene: .; clone size: many; CDR3 protein: CAWSGMESSGEQYF; CDR3 DNA: TGTGCCTGGAGTGGTATGGAATCGTCAGGAGAGCAGTACTTC
V gene: TRBV20-1; J gene: TRBJ2-7; D gene: TRBD1; clone size: .; CDR3 protein: CSVRTGLSGNYEQYF; CDR3 DNA: TGCAGTGTCCGGACAGGCCTCTCCGGGAATTACGAGCAGTACTTC
V gene: TRBV6-5; J gene: TRBJ2-5; D gene: TRBD2; clone size: many; CDR3 protein: CASSFPGLAGGETRYF; CDR3 DNA: TGTGCCAGCAGTTTCCCGGGACTAGCGGGAGGGGAGACCCGGTACTTC
V gene: TRBV29-1; J gene: TRBJ1-1; D gene: TRBD1; clone size: many; CDR3 protein: CSVGTGPENTEAFF; CDR3 DNA: TGCAGCGTTGGGACAGGCCCCGAGAACACTGAAGCTTTCTTT
V gene: TRBV5-5; J gene: TRBJ2-7; D gene: .; clone size: many; CDR3 protein: CASSRTNSYEQYF; CDR3 DNA: TGTGCCAGCAGCCGGACTAACTCCTACGAGCAGTACTTC
V gene: TRBV7-9; J gene: TRBJ1-1; D gene: .; clone size: .; CDR3 protein: CASILSANTEAFF; CDR3 DNA: TGTGCCAGCATCTTATCTGCGAACACTGAAGCTTTCTTT
V gene: TRBV4-1; J gene: TRBJ2-1; D gene: TRBD2; clone size: many; CDR3 protein: CASSQDEAGSHHGQFF; CDR3 DNA: TGCGCCAGCAGCCAAGATGAAGCGGGAAGTCATCACGGGCAGTTCTTC
V gene: TRBV7-3; J gene: TRBJ2-1; D gene: TRBD2; clone size: few; CDR3 protein: CASSLDTGGYNEQFF; CDR3 DNA: TGTGCCAGCAGCTTAGATACGGGAGGGTACAATGAGCAGTTCTTC
V gene: TRBV20-1; J gene: TRBJ1-1; D gene: .; clone size: few; CDR3 protein: CSARDEQGNTEAFF; CDR3 DNA: TGCAGTGCTAGAGATGAACAGGGAAATACTGAAGCTTTCTTT
V gene: TRBV9; J gene: TRBJ1-1; D gene: .; clone size: many; CDR3 protein: CASSVEGQLNTEAFF; CDR3 DNA: TGTGCCAGCAGCGTAGAAGGACAACTGAACACTGAAGCTTTCTTT
V gene: TRBV9; J gene: TRBJ2-2; D gene: TRBD2; clone size: .; CDR3 protein: CASSVSGSRNAGELFF; CDR3 DNA: TGTGCCAGCAGCGTAAGCGGGAGTAGAAACGCCGGGGAGCTGTTTTTT
V gene: TRBV5-1; J gene: TRBJ1-3; D gene: .; clone size: .; CDR3 protein: CASSLAPGNDGNTIYF; CDR3 DNA: TGCGCCAGCAGCTTAGCCCCGGGGAACGATGGAAACACCATATATTTT
V gene: TRBV5-1; J gene: TRBJ2-3; D gene: TRBD2; clone size: once; CDR3 protein: CASNPASGGSTDTQYF; CDR3 DNA: TGCGCCAGCAATCCGGCTAGCGGAGGGAGCACAGATACGCAGTATTTT
V gene: TRBV5-1; J gene: TRBJ1-2; D gene: .; clone size: few; CDR3 protein: CASSLAPSGGDGYTF; CDR3 DNA: TGCGCCAGCAGCTTGGCCCCCTCGGGGGGCGATGGCTACACCTTC